In this sample, the clone carrying this T cell receptor (beta chain) turned up many times. Its antigen is currently unknown. The data derive from a study of post-analysis software for immune sequencing data. About the study: The cohort encompassed relapsing-remitting, secondary progressive and progressive-relapsing multiple sclerosis disease courses. Whole-study results and caveats: TRBV5-6, TRBV5-1 and TRBV20-1 were among four to six TRBV segments more frequent in patients than controls.

Germline V gene data show CDR1 as SGHRS and CDR2 as YFSETQ. The CDR3 runs to 14 residues. With V trimmed by 4 bases and J by 2 bases, 6 bases remained unmatched. Carried by the TCR beta cDNA libraries were unique molecular identifiers. cDNA molecules numbering about 470,000 came from roughly 1 to 10 million T cells. MiXCR, run by TCRdb on the PCR reads, gives a single entry per CDR3 protein. The table records around 440,000 distinct CDR3 sequences, approximately 46% of them present only once. This sequence was found in a girl aged 10-17 years with multiple sclerosis. J is TRBJ2-7 and V is TRBV5-1, with 7 bases fitting TRBD1. Sequencing was carried out using blood. The CDR3 DNA reads as TGCGCCAGCAGCCCCCGACAGGGAACCTACGAGCAGTACTTC. It encodes CASSPRQGTYEQYF.